Sequencing of this T cell receptor (beta chain) was carried out in a study of cytomegalovirus exposure and HLA in healthy donors. Both 60 Vbeta primers and 13 Jbeta primers went into the PCR. Sequencing was performed with immunoSEQ multiplex PCR; in TCRdb, only in-frame clones are kept and a portion is missing. The sample records about 81,000 clones, around 80% being singletons. This CDR3 is built from 11 residues. The V end was cut by 6 bases, the J end by 6 bases, with 5 bases between. Germline V lookup: CDR1 SGHNT, CDR2 YENEEA. This TCR came from a man aged 45-60 years in good health and CMV-seropositive. Sample: PBMCs. The chain employs TRBV11-3 and TRBJ2-2; D gene unclear. As DNA, the CDR3 is TGTGCCAGCAGTCTCTCCGGGGAGCTGTTTTTT. Translating gives CASSLSGELFF.